This T cell receptor (beta chain) was obtained from a study of identical twins. TCRdb re-analysed the 5' RACE reads in MiXCR, keeping a single row per CDR3 protein. The repertoire holds around 550,000 distinct CDR3 sequences, with 13% to 15% as singletons. The V end was cut by 3 bases, the J end by 6 bases, with 9 bases between. The CDR3 is 13 residues long. CDR1 is SGHTA, CDR2 FQGNSA, per germline. Study conclusions and caveats: The conclusions drew on cross-sectional statistical analysis instead of tracking the same donors. Model-predicted out-of-frame TCR alpha sharing fell below observed values in monozygotic twins.

On this clonotype: Its specificity is not known.

These sequences were also reported in another study, on yellow fever vaccine responses in identical twins.

The receptor comes from a woman aged 18-29 years in good health. The chain carries TRBV7-2 and TRBJ2-1; the D gene is possibly TRBD1 (5 bases). The source material was CD4+ T cells sorted from blood. The CDR3 nucleotides are TGTGCCAGCAGCTTGGGGCGGATCAATGAGCAGTTCTTC. Its protein is CASSLGRINEQFF.